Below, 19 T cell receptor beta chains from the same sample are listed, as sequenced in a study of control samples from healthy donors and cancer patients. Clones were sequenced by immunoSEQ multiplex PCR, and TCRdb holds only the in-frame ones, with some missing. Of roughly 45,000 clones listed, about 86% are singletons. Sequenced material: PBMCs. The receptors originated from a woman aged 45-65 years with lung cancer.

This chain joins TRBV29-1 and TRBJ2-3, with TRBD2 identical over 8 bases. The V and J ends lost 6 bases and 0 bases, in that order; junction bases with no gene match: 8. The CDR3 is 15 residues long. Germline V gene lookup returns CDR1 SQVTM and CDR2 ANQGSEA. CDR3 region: CSVELAGSSTDTQYF. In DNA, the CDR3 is TGCAGCGTAGAATTAGCGGGGTCTAGCACAGATACGCAGTATTTT.

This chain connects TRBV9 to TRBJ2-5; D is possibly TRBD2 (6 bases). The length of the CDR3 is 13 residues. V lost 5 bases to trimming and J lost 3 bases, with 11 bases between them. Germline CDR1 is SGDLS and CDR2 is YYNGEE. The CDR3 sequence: CASRSREEETQYF. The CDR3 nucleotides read TGTGCCAGCAGGAGCAGGGAGGAAGAGACCCAGTACTTC.

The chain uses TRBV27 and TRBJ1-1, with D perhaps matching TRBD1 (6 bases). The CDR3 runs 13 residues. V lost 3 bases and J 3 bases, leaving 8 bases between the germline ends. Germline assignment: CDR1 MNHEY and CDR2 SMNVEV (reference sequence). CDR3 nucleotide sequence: TGTGCCAGCAGTTTCGCAGGGGACACTGAAGCTTTCTTT. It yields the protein CASSFAGDTEAFF.

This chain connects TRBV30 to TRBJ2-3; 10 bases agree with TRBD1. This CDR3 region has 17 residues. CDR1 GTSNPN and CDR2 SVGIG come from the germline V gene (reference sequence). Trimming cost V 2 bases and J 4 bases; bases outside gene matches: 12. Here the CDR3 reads CAWSPTYGTGEPDTQYF. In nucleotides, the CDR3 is TGTGCCTGGAGTCCAACGTATGGGACAGGGGAACCAGATACGCAGTATTTT.

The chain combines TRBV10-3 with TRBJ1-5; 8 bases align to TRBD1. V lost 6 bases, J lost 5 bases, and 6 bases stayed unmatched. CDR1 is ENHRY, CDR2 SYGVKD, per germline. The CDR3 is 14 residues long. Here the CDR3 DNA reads TGTGCCATCAGCCCGGGACAGGATTATCAGCCCCAGCATTTT. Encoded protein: CAISPGQDYQPQHF.

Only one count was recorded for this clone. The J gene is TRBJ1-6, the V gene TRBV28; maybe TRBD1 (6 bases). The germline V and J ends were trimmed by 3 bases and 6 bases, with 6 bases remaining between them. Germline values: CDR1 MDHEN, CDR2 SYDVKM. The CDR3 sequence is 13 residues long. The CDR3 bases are TGTGCCAGCAGTTTGGACAGTAATTCACCCCTCCACTTT. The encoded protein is CASSLDSNSPLHF.

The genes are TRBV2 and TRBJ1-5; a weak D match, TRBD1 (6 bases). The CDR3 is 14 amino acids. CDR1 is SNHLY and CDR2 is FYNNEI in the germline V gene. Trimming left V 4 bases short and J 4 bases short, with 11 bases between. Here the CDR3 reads CASSVQRGNQPQHF. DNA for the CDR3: TGTGCCAGCAGTGTTCAGAGGGGGAATCAGCCCCAGCATTTT.

CDR3 region: CASSQLAGAPLEQYF. CDR3 DNA: TGTGCCAGCAGTCAACTAGCGGGGGCCCCTCTGGAGCAGTACTTC. This chain joins TRBV3-1 (or the pseudogene TRBV3-2) and TRBJ2-7, with 11 bases identical to TRBD2. CDR1 LGHDT and CDR2 YNNKEL come from the germline V gene (reference sequence). This CDR3 spans 15 amino acids. J gave up 7 bases and V 6 bases, and 11 bases lay outside the gene matches.

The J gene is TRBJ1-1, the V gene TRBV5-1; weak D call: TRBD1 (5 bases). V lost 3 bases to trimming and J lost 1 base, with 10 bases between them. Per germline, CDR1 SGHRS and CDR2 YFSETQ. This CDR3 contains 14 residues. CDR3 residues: CASSYGGTNTEAFF. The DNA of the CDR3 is TGCGCCAGCAGCTACGGAGGGACGAACACTGAAGCTTTCTTT.

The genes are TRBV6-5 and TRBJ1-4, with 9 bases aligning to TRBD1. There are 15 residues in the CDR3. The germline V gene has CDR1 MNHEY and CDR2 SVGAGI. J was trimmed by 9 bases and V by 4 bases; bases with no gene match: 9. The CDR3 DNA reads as TGTGCCAGCAGTTTTCCGGGACAGGGAATGAAAAAACTGTTTTTT. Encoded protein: CASSFPGQGMKKLFF.

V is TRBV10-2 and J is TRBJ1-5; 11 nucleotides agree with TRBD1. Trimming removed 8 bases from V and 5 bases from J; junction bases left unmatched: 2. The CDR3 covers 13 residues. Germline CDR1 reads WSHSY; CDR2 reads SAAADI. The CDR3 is CASSGQGDQPQHF. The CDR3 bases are TGCGCCAGCTCGGGACAGGGGGATCAGCCCCAGCATTTT.

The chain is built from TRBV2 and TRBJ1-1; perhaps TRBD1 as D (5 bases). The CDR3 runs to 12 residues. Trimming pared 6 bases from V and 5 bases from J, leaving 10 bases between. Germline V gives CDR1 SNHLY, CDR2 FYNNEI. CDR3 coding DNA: TGTGCCAGCAGGCCGTGGGGGACTGAAGCTTTCTTT. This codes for CASRPWGTEAFF.

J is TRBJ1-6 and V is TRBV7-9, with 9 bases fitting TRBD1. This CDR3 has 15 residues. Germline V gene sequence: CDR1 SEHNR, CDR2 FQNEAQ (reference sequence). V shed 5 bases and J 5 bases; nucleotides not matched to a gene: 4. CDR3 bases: TGTGCCAGCAGCGGCACAGGGGGCGATAATTCACCCCTCCACTTT. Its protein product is CASSGTGGDNSPLHF.

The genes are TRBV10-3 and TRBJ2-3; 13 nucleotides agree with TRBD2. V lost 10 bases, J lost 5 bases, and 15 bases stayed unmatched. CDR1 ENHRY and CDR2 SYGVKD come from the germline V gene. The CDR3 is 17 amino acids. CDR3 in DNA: TGTGCCACCCGAGGCCCTACTAGCGGGGGGGCCAAAGATACGCAGTATTTT. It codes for CATRGPTSGGAKDTQYF.

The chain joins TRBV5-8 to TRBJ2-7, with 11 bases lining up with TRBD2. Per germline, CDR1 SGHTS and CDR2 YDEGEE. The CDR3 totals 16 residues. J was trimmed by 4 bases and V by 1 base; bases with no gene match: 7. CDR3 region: CASSLWSSGGTYEQYF. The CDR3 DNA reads TGTGCCAGCAGCTTGTGGTCTAGCGGGGGGACGTACGAGCAGTACTTC. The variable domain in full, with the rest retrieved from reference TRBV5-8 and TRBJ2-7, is EAGVTQSPTHLIKTRGQQATLRCSPISGHTSVYWYQQALGLGLQFLLWYDEGEERNRGNFPPRFSGRQFPNYSSELNVNALELEDSALYLCASSLWSSGGTYEQYFGPGTRLTVT.

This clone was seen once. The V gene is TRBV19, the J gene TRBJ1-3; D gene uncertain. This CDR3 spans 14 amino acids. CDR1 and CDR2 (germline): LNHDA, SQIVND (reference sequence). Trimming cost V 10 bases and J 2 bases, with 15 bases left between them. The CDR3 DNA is TGTGCCACCGCGATTGGAGGAACTGGAAACACCATATATTTT. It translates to CATAIGGTGNTIYF.

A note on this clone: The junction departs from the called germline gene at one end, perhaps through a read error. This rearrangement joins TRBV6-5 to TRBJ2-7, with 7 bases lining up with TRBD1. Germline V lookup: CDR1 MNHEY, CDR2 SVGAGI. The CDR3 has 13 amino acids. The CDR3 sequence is CASRQGRTYKQYF. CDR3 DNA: TGTGCCAGCAGACAGGGGAGAACCTACAAGCAGTACTTC.

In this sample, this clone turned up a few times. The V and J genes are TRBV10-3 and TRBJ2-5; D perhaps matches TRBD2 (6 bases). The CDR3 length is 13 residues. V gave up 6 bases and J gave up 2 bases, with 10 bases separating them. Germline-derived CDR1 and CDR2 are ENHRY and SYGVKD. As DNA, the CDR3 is TGTGCCATCAGCGGCGGACTACAAGAGACCCAGTACTTC. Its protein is CAISGGLQETQYF.

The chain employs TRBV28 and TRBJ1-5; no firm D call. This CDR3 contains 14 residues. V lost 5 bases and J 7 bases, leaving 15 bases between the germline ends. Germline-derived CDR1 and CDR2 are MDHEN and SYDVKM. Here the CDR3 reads CASSPRDRWQPQHF. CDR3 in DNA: TGTGCCAGCAGTCCGAGGGATCGCTGGCAGCCCCAGCATTTT.